The entry below describes one TCR beta chain. CDR1 is LNHDA and CDR2 is SQIVND in the germline V gene (reference sequence). The J segment lost 7 bases and the V segment lost 5 bases, leaving 10 bases of the junction unmatched. There are 14 residues in the CDR3. The method was immunoSEQ multiplex PCR; TCRdb's version includes in-frame clones alone and lacks a portion of them. Seen here are fewer than 50,000 clones, 90% observed once, and the top ten hold 9% to 10%. This entry comes from a study of T cell changes during pregnancy in multiple sclerosis. This clonotype originated in a female donor with multiple sclerosis, enrolled in a pregnancy study. Sequencing was performed on CD8+ T cells from peripheral blood mononuclear cells, taken in the first trimester of pregnancy. This chain joins TRBV19 and TRBJ2-7, with TRBD1 identical over 8 bases. The chain's CDR3 is CASSAGQGREEQYF. CDR3 in DNA: TGTGCCAGTAGTGCAGGACAGGGTCGGGAGGAGCAGTACTTC. Full variable domain (remainder filled in from reference TRBV19 and TRBJ2-7): DGGITQSPKYLFRKEGQNVTLSCEQNLNHDAMYWYRQDPGQGLRLIYYSQIVNDFQKGDIAEGYSVSREKKESFPLTVTSAQKNPTAFYLCASSAGQGREEQYFGPGTRLTVT.